The 9 T cell receptor beta chains listed next were all sequenced from one sample in a study of human T cells and chemical hapten exposure. As to time point: pre-sensitization, week 0. Stated treatment: therapeutic diphenylcyclopropenone sensitization with weekly scalp DPC. Each CDR3 protein is one row after TCRdb ran MiXCR on the RACE reads. Of a few hundred thousand distinct CDR3 sequences in the sample, 4.5% to 5.5% were seen once. The specimen was whole blood, collected in connection with sensitization to the hapten diphenylcyclopropenone (DPC). These receptors were collected from a woman between 18 and 29 years old with alopecia areata. Some clones in this sample may be carry-over from other donors' samples.

The chain combines TRBV28 with TRBJ1-5; D possibly corresponds to TRBD1 (6 bases). Germline V lookup: CDR1 MDHEN, CDR2 SYDVKM. Trimming shortened V by 6 bases and J by 0 bases, and 18 bases separated the two germline ends. The CDR3 length is 17 residues. The CDR3 region has the DNA TGTGCCAGCAGCAGTGGACAGAGACCATATAGCAATCAGCCCCAGCATTTT. It translates to CASSSGQRPYSNQPQHF.

CDR3 bases: TGTGCCAGCACCCCGGGACTAGCAGTCGGTACGCAGTATTTT. Its translation: CASTPGLAVGTQYF. The V gene is TRBV14, the J gene TRBJ2-3; 9 bases map to TRBD2. This CDR3 has 14 residues. The V gene's germline CDR1 is SGHDN and CDR2 FVKESK. Germline trimming cut 7 bases from V and 8 bases from J; bases unmatched to any gene: 10.

In its sample, this clonotype was seen many times. The chain recombines TRBV19 with TRBJ2-4; 9 nucleotides line up with TRBD1. The trim removed 10 bases at V and 6 bases at J, leaving 10 bases unmatched. CDR3 length equals 14 residues. Germline V lookup: CDR1 LNHDA, CDR2 SQIVND (reference sequence). In DNA, the CDR3 is TGTGCCACAAACCAACCGGGACAGGGAAACATTCAGTACTTC. This sequence encodes CATNQPGQGNIQYF.

This clonotype was observed many times. The chain recombines TRBV5-1 with TRBJ2-5; 12 positions match TRBD2. V was pared by 2 bases and J by 0 bases, with 8 bases of the junction left unmatched. CDR1 SGHRS and CDR2 YFSETQ come from the germline V gene. The CDR3 runs 18 residues. The chain's CDR3 is CASSFPPSGGDHQETQYF. In DNA form, the CDR3 reads TGCGCCAGCAGCTTCCCCCCTAGCGGGGGGGACCACCAAGAGACCCAGTACTTC.

The V gene is TRBV28, the J gene TRBJ1-5, with 9 nucleotides matching TRBD1. The V gene end was trimmed by 6 bases and the J gene end by 5 bases; junction bases not matched to a gene: 5. Germline assignment: CDR1 MDHEN and CDR2 SYDVKM. CDR3 length equals 14 residues. CDR3 DNA sequence: TGTGCCAGCAGGGGGACAGGGTTTCATCAGCCCCAGCATTTT. As protein: CASRGTGFHQPQHF.

The J gene is TRBJ2-1, the V gene TRBV18, with 9 bases identical to TRBD2. The V gene's germline CDR1 is KGHSH and CDR2 LQKENI. V shed 0 bases and J 6 bases; nucleotides not matched to a gene: 6. CDR3 length: 16 amino acids. CDR3 DNA: TGTGCCAGCTCACCACCGTGGGGGACTAGCCCCAATGAGCAGTTCTTC. Translated: CASSPPWGTSPNEQFF.

This clonotype was seen a handful of times. The chain links TRBV4-2 to TRBJ2-3, with unresolved D. Trimming removed 3 bases at V and 0 bases at J, with 22 bases between. CDR3 size: 19 residues. Germline loops: CDR1 LGHNA, CDR2 YNFKEQ. This CDR3 reads CASSQAALKLRSSTDTQYF. The CDR3 coding sequence is TGTGCCAGCAGCCAGGCTGCCCTTAAACTGCGATCTAGCACAGATACGCAGTATTTT.

Only a few counts were recorded for this clonotype. The V gene is TRBV2, the J gene TRBJ2-2; the D gene is possibly TRBD1 (5 bases). Germline V gene data show CDR1 as SNHLY and CDR2 as FYNNEI. The CDR3 is 16 amino acids. Trimming pared 8 bases from V and 6 bases from J, leaving 22 bases between. Here the CDR3 reads CASLAYGAANPGELFF. The DNA of the CDR3 is TGTGCCAGCCTCGCTTATGGGGCTGCCAATCCCGGGGAGCTGTTTTTT.

In this sample, this clonotype turned up many times. This chain uses TRBV6-2 or TRBV6-3 with TRBJ1-1; no clear D. The CDR3 has 18 residues. CDR1 is MNHEY and CDR2 is SVGEGT in the germline V gene. Between the trimmed V and J ends, which lost 6 bases and 0 bases, there was a span of 23 bases. The CDR3 sequence is CASRSWYIQSALNTEAFF. In nucleotides, the CDR3 is TGTGCCAGCAGATCCTGGTATATACAGTCGGCCCTGAACACTGAAGCTTTCTTT.